The T cell receptor beta chain under discussion was sequenced for a study of shared clonotypes between healthy human individuals. Study observations and caveats: Large depth notwithstanding, sorted-subset sequencing proved incomplete by rarefaction. Non-shared clonotypes were found to have lower generation probabilities than the clonotypes that were shared by all four of the sorted-subset donors.

This CDR3 contains 17 residues. V lost 0 bases and J 0 bases, leaving 12 bases between the germline ends. In germline, CDR1 is SGHDN, CDR2 FVKESK. In the case of this clone: What it binds is not known.

The authors divided CD4+ cells into CD45RA+ naive and CD45RA-negative memory subsets. As processed by the authors: Filtering of immunoSEQ junctional sequences could not match full-length read filtering. Generated by immunoSEQ multiplex PCR, the TCRdb table keeps only in-frame clones and is missing some. V, J and clone size reflect that table, while D and trimming were determined from the DNA. This sample has 500,000 to 550,000 clones; approximately 95% occur once, and the top ten carry approximately 0.067%. Sequencing was carried out using naive CD4+ T cells sorted from blood. Documented subset: CD45RA+ positively selected. The clonotype was recovered from a woman aged 30 to 39 in good health. V is TRBV14 and J is TRBJ1-5; D is unclear. In DNA form, the CDR3 reads TGTGCCAGCAGCCAAGATAACTTCCGACTTAGCAATCAGCCCCAGCATTTT. Residues: CASSQDNFRLSNQPQHF.